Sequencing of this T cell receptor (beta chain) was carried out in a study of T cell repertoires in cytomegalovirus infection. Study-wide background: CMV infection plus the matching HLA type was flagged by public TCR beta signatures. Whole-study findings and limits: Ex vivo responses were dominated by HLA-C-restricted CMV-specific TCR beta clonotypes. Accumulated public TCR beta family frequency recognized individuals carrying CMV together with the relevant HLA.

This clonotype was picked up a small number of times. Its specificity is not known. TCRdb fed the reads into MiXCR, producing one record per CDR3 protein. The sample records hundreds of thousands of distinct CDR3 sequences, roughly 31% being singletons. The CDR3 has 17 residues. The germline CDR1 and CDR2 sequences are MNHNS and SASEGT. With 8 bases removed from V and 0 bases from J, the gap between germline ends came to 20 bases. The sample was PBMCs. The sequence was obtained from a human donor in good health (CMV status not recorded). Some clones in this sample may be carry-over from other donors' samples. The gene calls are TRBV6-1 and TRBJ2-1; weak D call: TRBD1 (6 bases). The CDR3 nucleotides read TGTGCCAGCGCTCCCAGGGGTGCCCCCCTCTCCTACAATGAGCAGTTCTTC. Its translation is CASAPRGAPLSYNEQFF.